A single sample is the source of the 26 T cell receptor beta chains below, sequenced in a study of T cell clones after liver transplantation. The repertoire was sequenced with immunoSEQ multiplex PCR; TCRdb's copy has only in-frame clones and lacks some. This table has about 70,000 clones, approximately 80% appearing once. The sample here was CD4+ T cells from blood, taken 12 months after liver transplant. The receptors here all came from a human patient who received a liver transplant. The graft donor may be the source of some T cells.

The gene calls are TRBV6-1 and TRBJ2-5, with 8 nucleotides matching TRBD2. CDR1 and CDR2 from the germline V gene are MNHNS and SASEGT. The CDR3 consists of 14 residues. The V and J ends lost 7 bases and 2 bases, in that order; junction bases with no gene match: 6. This CDR3 is CASNAGGTQETQYF. The CDR3 region has the DNA TGTGCCAGCAATGCGGGAGGAACTCAAGAGACCCAGTACTTC.

The gene calls are TRBV6-6 and TRBJ2-3; either TRBD1 or TRBD2 may fit D (5 bases each). The V end was cut by 6 bases, the J end by 2 bases, with 15 bases between. The CDR3 runs 15 residues. Germline V lookup: CDR1 MNHNY, CDR2 SVGAGI (reference sequence). CDR3 coding DNA: TGTGCCAGCAGGCCGGGACGGGTAAACACAGATACGCAGTATTTT. Protein product: CASRPGRVNTDTQYF.

CDR3 loop: CASSLTAGGTGELFF. The CDR3 nucleotides read TGTGCCAGCAGCTTGACGGCAGGGGGGACCGGGGAGCTGTTTTTT. The gene calls are TRBV7-7 and TRBJ2-2, with a possible D match to TRBD1 (7 bases). Trimming took 3 bases from V and 5 from J, leaving 13 bases between them. Per germline, CDR1 SSHAT and CDR2 FNYEAQ (reference sequence). The CDR3 consists of 15 residues.

The chain recombines TRBV7-2 with TRBJ1-3; D call uncertain. The CDR3 covers 12 residues. Germline V gives CDR1 SGHTA, CDR2 FQGNSA. Deletions cut 7 bases from V and 4 bases from J, with 8 bases between. The chain's CDR3 is CASTLNGNTIYF. The CDR3 DNA reads as TGTGCCAGCACCCTCAACGGAAACACCATATATTTT.

The V call is TRBV5-1, the J call TRBJ2-7, with 7 bases matching TRBD1. This CDR3 contains 16 residues. Losses at the gene ends were 2 bases for V and 2 bases for J; bases not matched to a gene: 10. Germline CDR1 is SGHRS and CDR2 is YFSETQ. The CDR3 coding sequence is TGCGCCAGCAGCTTTATTAGTGGGACAGCAACCTACGAGCAGTACTTC. Protein: CASSFISGTATYEQYF.

The genes are TRBV28 and TRBJ1-2; D possibly corresponds to TRBD1 (6 bases). V dropped 10 bases and J dropped 0 bases, with 12 bases sitting between them. Germline V gene data show CDR1 as MDHEN and CDR2 as SYDVKM. The CDR3 is 13 residues long. The CDR3 sequence: CAIGQNSNYGYTF. The CDR3 region has the DNA TGTGCCATTGGACAGAATTCTAACTATGGCTACACCTTC.

The genes are TRBV6-1 and TRBJ2-5; 7 bases are a match to TRBD1. The V gene end was trimmed by 2 bases and the J gene end by 2 bases; junction bases not matched to a gene: 11. The CDR3 runs to 17 residues. Germline V gene lookup returns CDR1 MNHNS and CDR2 SASEGT. CDR3 in DNA: TGTGCCAGCAGTGAAAAGGGACACGGGGACAGACAAGAGACCCAGTACTTC. Its protein product is CASSEKGHGDRQETQYF.

This clone was counted once. This chain connects TRBV2 to TRBJ1-2; 12 nucleotides agree with TRBD1. The ends lost 6 bases at V and 4 bases at J; junction bases unmatched: 12. Germline V gene lookup returns CDR1 SNHLY and CDR2 FYNNEI. The CDR3 runs 17 residues. The DNA of the CDR3 is TGTGCCAGCAGCGACGATGGGACAGGGGGCCTTAGCTATGGCTACACCTTC. The encoded protein is CASSDDGTGGLSYGYTF.

V is TRBV18 and J is TRBJ2-3; 7 nucleotides match TRBD2. Losses at the gene ends were 3 bases for V and 5 bases for J; bases not matched to a gene: 5. CDR1 and CDR2 (germline): KGHSH, LQKENI. The CDR3 contains 14 residues. CDR3 protein: CASSPGRWGDTQYF. Here the CDR3 DNA reads TGTGCCAGCTCACCCGGGAGGTGGGGAGATACGCAGTATTTT.

This clone occurred once. This sequence joins TRBV19 and TRBJ1-1, with 7 nucleotides matching TRBD1. The CDR3 spans 14 residues. Trimming at V came to 3 bases and at J to 5 bases, leaving 6 bases not matched to a gene. Germline V gives CDR1 LNHDA, CDR2 SQIVND (reference sequence). Written as DNA, the CDR3 is TGTGCCAGTAGTATGGGACAGCCAGGGACTGAAGCTTTCTTT. Amino acid sequence: CASSMGQPGTEAFF.

This clone has more than one count but fewer than ten. V usage is TRBV15 and J usage is TRBJ2-7, with 12 bases identical to TRBD1. CDR1 is LNHNV and CDR2 is YYDKDF in the germline V gene (reference sequence). V shed 0 bases and J 3 bases; nucleotides not matched to a gene: 6. The CDR3 runs to 17 residues. The CDR3 DNA is TGTGCCACCAGCAGAGACCTAGGGACAGGGGGCTTCTACGAGCAGTACTTC. Amino acids: CATSRDLGTGGFYEQYF.

The chain has TRBV6-5 and TRBJ2-1; the D is unclear. The CDR3 runs 11 residues. V lost 1 base, J lost 7 bases, and 2 bases lay in between. From germline, CDR1 is MNHEY and CDR2 SVGAGI. DNA for the CDR3: TGTGCCAGCAGTTACTTGAATGAGCAGTTCTTC. Translating it yields CASSYLNEQFF.

This sequence joins TRBV6-1 and TRBJ2-1, with a possible D match to TRBD1 (5 bases). CDR3 length equals 15 residues. V lost 7 bases, J lost 5 bases, and 18 bases lay in between. Germline V CDR1 and CDR2: MNHNS, SASEGT. CDR3 region: CASMAGLGVNNEQFF. As DNA, the CDR3 is TGTGCCAGCATGGCAGGGTTAGGGGTTAACAATGAGCAGTTCTTC.

This rearrangement joins TRBV7-6 to TRBJ2-7; 9 bases align to TRBD1. The germline V gene has CDR1 SGHVS and CDR2 FNYEAQ. This CDR3 has 15 amino acids. V was clipped by 4 bases and J by 4 bases; unmatched bases: 8. The CDR3 here is CASSSPGTGIYEQYF. The CDR3 coding sequence is TGTGCCAGCAGCTCGCCCGGGACAGGGATATACGAGCAGTACTTC.

The chain couples TRBV9 to TRBJ2-7, with D hard to call. CDR1 and CDR2 from the germline V gene are SGDLS and YYNGEE. There are 14 residues in the CDR3. Trimming took off 2 bases at V and 2 bases at J, with 11 bases between the two ends. Written as DNA, the CDR3 is TGTGCCAGCAGCGTTAATGCTCTTACCTACGAGCAGTACTTC. It encodes CASSVNALTYEQYF.

The rearrangement joins TRBV7-2 to TRBJ2-1, with TRBD2 identical over 11 bases. The CDR3 length is 17 residues. CDR1 SGHTA and CDR2 FQGNSA come from the germline V gene. V lost 7 bases to trimming and J lost 9 bases; unmatched junction nucleotides: 17. CDR3 sequence reads: CASTRSPTSGRSGEQFF. The DNA of the CDR3 is TGTGCCAGCACCCGTAGCCCAACTAGCGGGAGATCGGGTGAGCAGTTCTTC.

The chain has TRBV28 and TRBJ1-2; TRBD1 matches at 12 bases. V shed 3 bases and J 8 bases; nucleotides not matched to a gene: 7. Germline V lookup: CDR1 MDHEN, CDR2 SYDVKM. This CDR3 comprises 15 residues. The CDR3 coding sequence is TGTGCCAGCAGTTTTGTGGGACAGGGGGCGGTCGGCTACACCTTC. Protein product: CASSFVGQGAVGYTF.

The chain combines TRBV15 with TRBJ1-4; perhaps TRBD1 as D (6 bases). V dropped 1 base and J dropped 7 bases, with 19 bases sitting between them. Germline assignment: CDR1 LNHNV and CDR2 YYDKDF (reference sequence). CDR3 size: 17 residues. The CDR3, as DNA: TGTGCCACCAGCAGAGTTTACCTCGGACAGAGCGGTGAAAAACTGTTTTTT. The encoded protein is CATSRVYLGQSGEKLFF.

V and J are TRBV5-1 and TRBJ2-3, with 8 positions matching TRBD2. In germline, CDR1 is SGHRS, CDR2 YFSETQ. J gave up 2 bases and V 0 bases, and 11 bases lay outside the gene matches. This CDR3 has 18 residues. The CDR3 region is CASSLGVGSGKFTDTQYF. CDR3 bases: TGCGCCAGCAGCTTGGGGGTCGGTAGCGGGAAATTCACAGATACGCAGTATTTT.

The rearrangement joins TRBV18 to TRBJ2-1, with 14 bases that match TRBD2. The CDR3 extends over 17 amino acids. CDR1 KGHSH and CDR2 LQKENI come from the germline V gene. After removal of 2 bases from V and 6 bases from J, the junction contained 6 bases not matched to a gene. The CDR3, as DNA: TGTGCCAGCTCACCAACAATAGGACTAGCGGGAGGCAATGAGCAGTTCTTC. This encodes CASSPTIGLAGGNEQFF.

V gene TRBV27 combines with J gene TRBJ1-5, with D possibly matching TRBD1 (5 bases). Germline V gene data show CDR1 as MNHEY and CDR2 as SMNVEV (reference sequence). The V end was cut by 2 bases, the J end by 5 bases, with 10 bases between. The CDR3 spans 14 residues. CDR3 region: CASSLGGRDQPQHF. CDR3 coding DNA: TGTGCCAGCAGTTTAGGGGGGAGGGATCAGCCCCAGCATTTT.

This clone has a single count. The chain carries TRBV23-1 and TRBJ1-5; 7 bases line up with TRBD1. TRBV23-1 is given ORF status, its function remaining uncertain. Trimming at V came to 4 bases and at J to 11 bases, leaving 14 bases not matched to a gene. The CDR3 extends over 15 amino acids. The chain's CDR3 is CASSPGDRDSRAQHF. The CDR3, as DNA: TGCGCCAGCAGTCCCGGAGACAGGGACAGTCGGGCCCAGCATTTT.

This rearrangement joins TRBV10-3 to TRBJ2-1, with TRBD2 identical over 14 bases. There are 18 residues in the CDR3. V was pared by 7 bases and J by 4 bases, with 12 bases of the junction left unmatched. CDR1 is ENHRY and CDR2 is SYGVKD in the germline V gene. The CDR3 bases are TGTGCCATCATGGCGACTAGCGGGAGGGCCCGGATTTACAATGAGCAGTTCTTC. Its translation is CAIMATSGRARIYNEQFF.

This clone was detected once. The rearrangement links TRBV6-6 to TRBJ2-5, with D perhaps TRBD2 (5 bases). Germline V CDR1 and CDR2: MNHNY, SVGAGI (reference sequence). This CDR3 comprises 14 residues. Trimming removed 0 bases at V and 7 bases at J, with 12 bases between. CDR3 residues: CASSYSSTTGTQYF. CDR3 nucleotides: TGTGCCAGCAGTTACTCGTCGACTACCGGGACCCAGTACTTC.

This clone has a handful of counts. The chain combines TRBV28 with TRBJ1-2; a weak D match, TRBD1 (5 bases). Germline CDR1 and CDR2: MDHEN and SYDVKM. The V and J ends lost 5 bases and 4 bases respectively, with 14 bases between them. This CDR3 spans 14 amino acids. Here the CDR3 DNA reads TGTGCCAGCAGTCCGTCCGTGGACACCTATGGCTACACCTTC. Its protein product is CASSPSVDTYGYTF.

The genes are TRBV7-2 and TRBJ2-5; D not certain. From germline, CDR1 is SGHTA and CDR2 FQGNSA. The CDR3 runs 14 residues. V was clipped by 0 bases and J by 2 bases, with 7 bases between them. CDR3 sequence reads: CASSLAFGQETQYF. CDR3 nucleotide sequence: TGTGCCAGCAGCTTAGCGTTCGGACAAGAGACCCAGTACTTC.